This T cell receptor (beta chain) stems from a study of cytomegalovirus exposure and HLA in healthy donors. PCR used 60 Vbeta primers and 13 Jbeta primers. This table comes from immunoSEQ multiplex PCR, and its TCRdb copy is limited to in-frame clones, with some not included. The repertoire has more than 150,000 clones, roughly 79% of them found once; the top ten carry about 1.6%. Regarding the study as a whole: Follow-up analysis found HLA locus-dependent TCR association rates, highest for DRB1 and lowest for HLA-C. Sequences of the TCR beta chain were said to predict the HLA-A and HLA-B alleles of most subjects accurately. The study flagged approximately 180 TCR beta chains as cytomegalovirus-associated.

This CDR3 spans 14 amino acids. Germline CDR1 KGHSH, CDR2 LQKENI. Trimming took 2 bases from V and 8 from J, leaving 13 bases between them. Points on this clone: Its specificity is not known.

This TCR derives from a man between 40 and 49 years old in good health and CMV-seronegative. V is TRBV18 and J is TRBJ1-3; possible D gene TRBD1, 6 bases. The sequenced material came from PBMCs. CDR3 nucleotides: TGTGCCAGCTCACCATACAGGGATGGGGACACCATATATTTT. Protein sequence: CASSPYRDGDTIYF.